This T cell receptor beta chain was observed in a study of blood T cell repertoires in COVID-19. At the level of the study: Whether acute or convalescent, the COVID-19 samples came from the United States, Italy and Spain. PBMCs, B-cell-depleted T cells, or T cells were the source of the cDNA or gDNA that made up the material.

Original data processing: Quantification of nucleated cells was approximated via reference gene primer amplification. Sequenced by immunoSEQ multiplex PCR; TCRdb stores in-frame clones only, minus some. The V and J calls and clone size come from that table; D and trimming were worked out from the DNA. The data show about 33,000 clones, 70% to 90% seen once. Only one count was recorded for this clone. The sequence was obtained from a human donor in a cohort sampled during active COVID-19. Sequenced sample: peripheral blood.

The CDR3: CASRTSPYNEQFF. CDR3 DNA: TGTGCCAGCAGAACTAGTCCCTACAATGAGCAGTTCTTC. The chain couples TRBV6-5 to TRBJ2-1, with a weak D call TRBD2 (5 bases). CDR3 length equals 13 residues. V gave up 6 bases and J gave up 2 bases, with 8 bases separating them. Germline V gene data show CDR1 as MNHEY and CDR2 as SVGAGI.